This T cell receptor beta chain was sequenced in a study of blood T cell repertoires in COVID-19. Study as a whole: COVID-19 samples, acute and convalescent, were from the United States, Italy and Spain. T cells, B-cell-depleted T cells, or PBMCs provided the cDNA or gDNA that served as material.

Germline V gene data show CDR1 as MNHEY and CDR2 as SVGEGT. The CDR3 has 11 residues. V shed 2 bases and J shed 7 bases, with 6 bases lying between them. Source study methods: By means of reference gene primer amplification, nucleated cell counts were estimated. This table comes from immunoSEQ multiplex PCR, and its TCRdb copy is limited to in-frame clones, with some not included. Clonal size and the V and J genes are those of that table, whereas D and trimming came from the DNA. The sample records about 110,000 clones, approximately 85% being singletons. Enrollment of patients from Seattle took place during active infection, with longitudinal follow-up.

The receptor's source is a woman in her sixties or seventies with COVID-19, enrolled during active disease. The chain has TRBV6-2 or TRBV6-3 and TRBJ2-7, with D uncertain. Sequenced material: peripheral blood. This CDR3 reads CASSYSQEQYF. CDR3 in DNA: TGTGCCAGCAGTTACAGCCAAGAGCAGTACTTC.